A selection of T cell receptor beta chains follows, all from one sample in a study of beta chain features in type 1 diabetes. This table comes from immunoSEQ multiplex PCR, and its TCRdb copy is limited to in-frame clones, with some not included. The repertoire holds around 300,000 clones, with around 15% as singletons. Sequenced input: central memory CD4+ T cells from blood. These receptors all come from a man under 40 in good health. The CDR3 runs from the conserved cysteine through the conserved F or W. The D gene is left open where the match is weak. Not every row has a clone size; where given, it reads once, few, many or a size class.

j_call v_call clone_size d_call cdr3_aa cdr3_nt
TRBJ2-5 TRBV7-9 few NA CASSLGRETQYF TGTGCCAGCAGCTTAGGACGAGAGACCCAGTACTTC
TRBJ1-2 TRBV18 few NA CASSHGPKHYGYTF TGTGCCAGCTCCCACGGACCCAAACACTATGGCTACACCTTC
TRBJ2-1 TRBV10-3 few TRBD2 CAITSGRNYNEQFF TGTGCCATCACTAGCGGGAGGAACTACAATGAGCAGTTCTTC
TRBJ2-1 TRBV12-5 NA NA CASGLSGPEQFF TGTGCTAGTGGTTTATCTGGGCCTGAGCAGTTCTTC
TRBJ1-2 TRBV11-2 NA NA CASSQLGQVGYTF TGTGCCAGCAGCCAACTTGGGCAGGTTGGCTACACCTTC
TRBJ1-5 TRBV28 many NA CATLSVGRAVNQPQHF TGTGCCACCCTATCCGTCGGCAGGGCGGTCAATCAGCCCCAGCATTTT
TRBJ2-5 TRBV9 NA TRBD2 CASSGGSGGSGETQYF TGTGCCAGCAGCGGAGGTAGCGGGGGATCTGGAGAGACCCAGTACTTC
TRBJ2-5 TRBV18 NA TRBD2 CASSPTSGLGSGETQYF TGTGCCAGCTCACCTACAAGCGGACTAGGCTCTGGGGAGACCCAGTACTTC
TRBJ1-5 TRBV7-2 few NA CASSSAGQPQHF TGTGCCAGCAGCTCAGCTGGTCAGCCCCAGCATTTT
TRBJ1-4 TRBV27 few NA CASRNSGATNEKLFF TGTGCCAGCAGAAACTCAGGGGCAACTAATGAAAAACTGTTTTTT
TRBJ2-7 TRBV29-1 many TRBD1 CSVTADRGEQYF TGCAGCGTTACCGCGGACAGGGGCGAGCAGTACTTC
TRBJ1-1 TRBV18 few NA CASSPGTRQEAFF TGTGCCAGCTCACCAGGAACACGTCAGGAAGCTTTCTTT
TRBJ2-1 TRBV7-7 few TRBD2 CASSSGLLHNEQFF TGTGCCAGCAGCTCGGGACTATTGCACAATGAGCAGTTCTTC
TRBJ1-2 TRBV7-9 few NA CASSPDAQAPIGYTF TGTGCCAGCAGCCCTGACGCCCAGGCGCCTATCGGGTACACCTTC
TRBJ1-1 TRBV30 NA NA CAWSGGGLNPEAFF TGTGCCTGGAGTGGGGGCGGGTTGAACCCTGAAGCTTTCTTT
TRBJ2-3 TRBV7-9 NA NA CASSFGHPRTDTQYF TGTGCCAGCAGCTTCGGTCATCCCAGGACAGATACGCAGTATTTT
TRBJ2-7 TRBV7-9 many TRBD2 CASSLTGGSSEQYF TGTGCCAGCAGCTTAACGGGGGGTTCCTCCGAGCAGTACTTC
TRBJ2-3 TRBV7-2 NA NA CASSFGTGRFTDTQYF TGTGCCAGCAGCTTCGGCACAGGGAGATTCACAGATACGCAGTATTTT
TRBJ1-4 TRBV2 NA TRBD1 CASRDRGEKLFF TGTGCCAGCAGGGACAGGGGTGAAAAACTGTTTTTT
TRBJ2-2 TRBV18 few NA CASSQDLNTGELFF TGTGCCAGCTCACAGGACCTGAACACCGGGGAGCTGTTTTTT
TRBJ1-2 TRBV9 NA TRBD1 CASSLYPGTGNYGYTF TGTGCCAGCAGCCTCTACCCAGGGACAGGGAACTATGGCTACACCTTC
TRBJ2-1 TRBV7-9 many NA CASSHGAVNEQFF TGCGCCAGCAGCCACGGAGCTGTCAATGAGCAGTTCTTC
TRBJ2-5 TRBV4-3 NA NA CASSPSGEGGETQYF TGCGCCAGCAGCCCCAGCGGAGAGGGGGGGGAGACCCAGTACTTC
TRBJ1-2 TRBV6-6 NA NA CASSLGRTATYGYTF TGTGCCAGCAGTTTGGGCCGGACGGCTACCTATGGCTACACCTTC
TRBJ2-3 TRBV7-9 many TRBD2 CASQGLGPDTQYF TGTGCCAGCCAGGGACTAGGTCCGGATACGCAGTATTTT
TRBJ1-3 TRBV7-6 few NA CASSRSGYGNTIYF TGTGCCAGCAGCCGATCAGGGTACGGAAACACCATATATTTT
TRBJ1-3 TRBV11-3 NA NA CASNGRGNTIYF TGTGCCAGCAACGGGCGAGGAAACACCATATATTTT
TRBJ2-3 TRBV6-6 few NA CASSPGGRTDTQYF TGTGCCAGCAGCCCGGGCGGGCGCACAGATACGCAGTATTTT
TRBJ2-3 TRBV11-2 few NA CASSSSPTGTDTQYF TGTGCCAGCAGCTCTAGTCCGACAGGCACAGATACGCAGTATTTT
TRBJ1-6 TRBV5-1 NA NA CASSFESTSNSPLHF TGCGCCAGCAGCTTCGAGTCAACGAGCAATTCACCCCTCCACTTT
TRBJ2-2 TRBV6-1 NA TRBD2 CASNILAGTGELFF TGTGCCAGCAATATACTAGCGGGGACCGGGGAGCTGTTTTTT
TRBJ1-4 TRBV27 few TRBD1 CASSSDRRNEKLFF TGTGCCAGCAGTTCGGACAGGAGAAATGAAAAACTGTTTTTT
TRBJ1-3 TRBV19 NA TRBD1 CASRMRDRGIIGTGNTIYF TGTGCCAGTAGGATGCGGGACAGGGGCATCATTGGGACTGGAAACACCATATATTTT
TRBJ1-3 TRBV5-1 NA TRBD1 CASSLVRGPGNTIYF TGCGCCAGCAGTCTGGTGAGGGGGCCTGGAAACACCATATATTTT
TRBJ2-6 TRBV11-2 few NA CASSLFGANVLTF TGTGCCAGCAGCTTATTCGGGGCCAACGTCCTGACTTTC
TRBJ2-1 TRBV7-2 few NA CASSSDRPQFF TGTGCCAGCAGCTCTGACAGGCCCCAATTCTTC
TRBJ1-2 TRBV5-4 few NA CASSLLGAYNYGYTF TGTGCCAGCAGCCTCCTGGGGGCTTATAACTATGGCTACACCTTC
TRBJ2-2 TRBV6-4 few TRBD1 CASSGQGHGELFF TGTGCCAGCAGTGGACAGGGGCACGGGGAGCTGTTTTTT
TRBJ1-2 TRBV5-6 NA NA CASSLRAYGYTF TGTGCCAGCAGCTTAAGAGCCTATGGCTACACCTTC
TRBJ2-3 TRBV10-2 few NA CASSESRGTQYF TGCGCCAGCAGTGAGTCTCGGGGTACGCAGTATTTT
TRBJ2-3 TRBV7-3 NA NA CASSLTPRDTQYF TGTGCCAGCAGCTTAACCCCCAGAGATACGCAGTATTTT
TRBJ1-5 TRBV1 NA NA CTSTDPQHF TGCACCAGCACCGACCCCCAGCATTTT
TRBJ1-3 TRBV30 NA NA CAWSPGTSGNTIYF TGTGCCTGGAGCCCCGGGACTTCTGGAAACACCATATATTTT
TRBJ2-2 TRBV5-1 NA TRBD1 CASSPGQGATGELFF TGCGCCAGCAGCCCGGGACAGGGAGCCACCGGGGAGCTGTTTTTT
TRBJ2-1 TRBV27 few NA CAINGAADEQFF TGTGCCATCAACGGAGCGGCCGATGAGCAGTTCTTC
TRBJ1-5 TRBV5-6 few NA CASSRTGISYDQPQHF TGTGCCAGCAGCCGAACAGGGATCTCTTACGATCAGCCCCAGCATTTT
TRBJ1-4 TRBV7-9 few NA CASSLDRGGNEKLFF TGTGCCAGCAGCTTAGATCGAGGGGGGAATGAAAAACTGTTTTTT
TRBJ1-2 TRBV5-8 NA NA CASSLFNAYGYTF TGTGCCAGCAGCCTCTTTAACGCCTATGGCTACACCTTC
TRBJ2-5 TRBV11-3 few TRBD2 CASSHRLAGGRRRETQYF TGTGCCAGCAGCCATAGACTAGCGGGGGGCCGAAGGAGAGAGACCCAGTACTTC
TRBJ2-3 TRBV7-2 NA NA CASSLAVAGVTDTQYF TGTGCCAGCAGCTTGGCCGTAGCAGGGGTTACAGATACGCAGTATTTT